This note documents a single T cell receptor beta chain sequence. The sample comes from a study of blood T cell repertoires in COVID-19. For the study at large: The United States, Italy and Spain provided the acute and convalescent COVID-19 samples. PBMCs, B-cell-depleted T cells, or T cells provided the cDNA or gDNA that made up the material.

V lost 4 bases to trimming and J lost 4 bases; unmatched junction nucleotides: 8. This CDR3 has 17 residues. Germline values: CDR1 SGHAT, CDR2 FQNNGV. Original processing methods: By means of reference gene primer amplification, nucleated cell counts were estimated. Clones were read by immunoSEQ multiplex PCR, and TCRdb kept only the in-frame ones, dropping some. That table is the source of V, J and clone size, and D and trimming were worked out from the DNA. The repertoire holds some 380,000 clones, with more than 65% as singletons. This receptor was identified in a human donor with acute or convalescent COVID-19. The donor label of this sample is uncertain. This chain joins TRBV11-2 and TRBJ2-1, with 12 bases that match TRBD2. The sequenced sample was peripheral blood. The CDR3 loop is CASSSLGLAGSYNEQFF. The CDR3 nucleotides read TGTGCCAGCAGCTCTCTAGGACTAGCGGGGTCTTACAATGAGCAGTTCTTC.